The 13 T cell receptor beta chains below were found in one sample sequenced in a study of lymphopenia after photon versus proton radiotherapy. Assay: immunoSEQ multiplex PCR; the TCRdb copy retains only in-frame clones and omits some. The sample comprises under 30,000 clones, roughly 87% of which are singletons, and roughly 19% rests with the top ten. Specimen: peripheral blood, collected from a patient treated with photon-based radiotherapy. These receptors came from a man aged 45-60 years with gastric cancer.

Here the CDR3 DNA reads TGCGCCAGCAGCCAAGGGCCGGGGAACTCGATCGGGGAGCTGTTTTTT. Protein sequence: CASSQGPGNSIGELFF. This chain uses TRBV4-1 with TRBJ2-2, with D perhaps matching TRBD2 (5 bases). The CDR3 is made up of 16 amino acids. Trimming took off 1 base at V and 7 bases at J, with 16 bases between the two ends. The germline CDR1 and CDR2 sequences are MGHRA and YSYEKL.

The CDR3 protein is CASSITGRAEKLFF. DNA of the CDR3: TGTGCCAGTAGTATAACAGGGAGGGCTGAAAAACTGTTTTTT. The chain employs TRBV19 and TRBJ1-4; the D gene is possibly TRBD1 (6 bases). Germline V gene sequence: CDR1 LNHDA, CDR2 SQIVND (reference sequence). This CDR3 spans 14 amino acids. V was trimmed by 2 bases and J by 7 bases, leaving 11 bases between them.

V and J are TRBV10-1 and TRBJ2-1; the match to TRBD1 covers 12 bases. CDR3 length: 18 residues. V lost 5 bases and J lost 5; bases outside the gene matches: 13. Germline lookup yields CDR1 WNHNN and CDR2 SYGVQD (reference sequence). The CDR3 nucleotides are TGCGCCAGCAGTCCTGCCGGGACAGGGGGCGGGTTCCACAATGAGCAGTTCTTC. Translated: CASSPAGTGGGFHNEQFF.

This chain links TRBV6-5 with TRBJ2-2; a possible D gene is TRBD1 (7 bases). The germline V gene encodes CDR1 MNHEY and CDR2 SVGAGI. CDR3 length: 14 amino acids. Deletions cut 7 bases from V and 5 bases from J, with 14 bases between. CDR3 in amino acids: CASTPSGGTGELFF. CDR3 in DNA: TGTGCCAGCACCCCTTCAGGGGGGACCGGGGAGCTGTTTTTT.

The chain couples TRBV18 to TRBJ2-1; weak D call: TRBD2 (8 bases). From germline, CDR1 is KGHSH and CDR2 LQKENI. The V end lost 6 bases, the J end lost 1 base, and 19 bases lay between the germline ends. This CDR3 has 17 residues. DNA for the CDR3: TGTGCCAGCTCCCAGGGGGTTGGGACTAGATCCTACAATGAGCAGTTCTTC. This sequence encodes CASSQGVGTRSYNEQFF.

This rearrangement joins TRBV10-3 to TRBJ2-7; the D gene is possibly TRBD2 (7 bases). CDR1 and CDR2 (germline): ENHRY, SYGVKD. The CDR3 consists of 14 residues. V lost 0 bases, J lost 7 bases, and 13 bases lay in between. The CDR3 protein is CAISESGGPREQYF. CDR3 DNA: TGTGCCATCAGTGAGTCGGGGGGGCCTAGAGAGCAGTACTTC.

This clone was found a few times. The V and J genes are TRBV30 and TRBJ2-2, with D tentatively TRBD1 or TRBD2 (5 bases each). CDR3 size: 15 residues. The germline CDR1 and CDR2 sequences are GTSNPN and SVGIG (reference sequence). Trimming shortened V by 4 bases and J by 8 bases, and 20 bases separated the two germline ends. CDR3 sequence reads: CAWKSTGASSGELFF. CDR3 sequence (DNA): TGTGCCTGGAAATCCACCGGGGCCTCCTCGGGGGAGCTGTTTTTT.

The rearrangement uses TRBV6-5 and TRBJ1-2, with 8 positions matching TRBD1. Trimming at V came to 6 bases and at J to 9 bases, leaving 9 bases not matched to a gene. Germline V gene sequence: CDR1 MNHEY, CDR2 SVGAGI. This CDR3 has 13 residues. CDR3 loop: CASSHGQGSRYTF. The CDR3 nucleotides read TGTGCCAGCAGCCACGGACAGGGATCTCGCTACACCTTC.

The chain joins TRBV7-2 to TRBJ2-3; 7 bases are shared with TRBD2. Looked up from germline, CDR1 is SGHTA and CDR2 is FQGNSA. The CDR3 spans 11 residues. With 3 bases clipped from V and 14 bases from J, the junction kept 5 bases outside the gene matches. CDR3: CASSLGREAYF. The DNA of the CDR3 is TGTGCCAGCAGCTTGGGGAGGGAGGCGTATTTT.

The sample holds a few counts of this clone. The V gene is TRBV7-2, the J gene TRBJ2-7, with 8 bases lining up with TRBD1. The germline gives CDR1 SGHTA, CDR2 FQGNSA. The CDR3 has 13 residues. The ends lost 1 base at V and 5 bases at J; junction bases unmatched: 1. The CDR3 sequence: CASSLDRGDEQYF. The CDR3, as DNA: TGTGCCAGCAGCTTAGACAGGGGGGACGAGCAGTACTTC.

The chain uses TRBV6-7 and TRBJ2-3; the match to TRBD1 covers 7 bases. TRBV6-7 belongs to the ORF category, with a function that is uncertain. J gave up 1 base and V 4 bases, and 2 bases lay outside the gene matches. The CDR3 consists of 14 residues. As DNA, the CDR3 is TGTGCCAGCAGTTCGGGGACAGGCACAGATACGCAGTATTTT. As protein: CASSSGTGTDTQYF.

The rearrangement joins TRBV7-8 to TRBJ1-2, with D uncertain. Trimming took 4 bases from V and 5 from J, leaving 17 bases between them. Germline CDR1 and CDR2: SGHVS and FQNEAQ. This CDR3 comprises 15 residues. The CDR3 DNA is TGTGCCAGCAGCTCCTCCTTGAGGGCGGGGTATGGCTACACCTTC. It encodes CASSSSLRAGYGYTF.

This clone was observed a single time. This rearrangement joins TRBV18 to TRBJ2-7; the D gene is possibly TRBD1 (6 bases). The CDR3 loop spans 15 amino acids. Germline V gene data show CDR1 as KGHSH and CDR2 as LQKENI. Between the trimmed V and J ends, which lost 3 bases and 2 bases, there was a span of 14 bases. CDR3 sequence (DNA): TGTGCCAGCTCACCGGTCACACAGGGAACCTACGAGCAGTACTTC. It yields the protein CASSPVTQGTYEQYF.